This T cell receptor beta chain was sequenced in a study of tumor and adjacent non-tumor tissue in lung cancer. Study-level information: Histology: about a dozen adenocarcinoma, a couple of squamous cell carcinoma, 1 small cell lung cancer. Regarding the study as a whole: Tumor repertoires had a smaller top 100 clone share than normal lung.

No cell sorting was done before RNA was extracted from the tissue. More than 3 cm separated this lung sample from the edge of the tumor. A modified ARM-PCR protocol with three rounds of nested PCR amplified TCRbeta. MiXCR was run by TCRdb on the multiplex PCR reads, yielding one entry per CDR3 protein. In the table there are approximately 120,000 distinct CDR3 sequences, roughly three fifths of which are singletons. This clonotype was counted many times. Its matching antigen is unknown. The germline gives CDR1 MNHNS, CDR2 SASEGT. The CDR3 is 14 amino acids. V lost 6 bases, J lost 4 bases, and 4 bases stayed unmatched.

The V and J genes are TRBV6-1 and TRBJ1-3; TRBD1 agrees at 9 bases. This TCR came from a man between 60 and 75 years old with non-small cell lung cancer. The specimen sequenced was distant non-tumor lung tissue. CDR3 in amino acids: CASRTGTGGNTIYF. CDR3 nucleotides: TGTGCCAGCAGAACCGGGACAGGGGGAAACACCATATATTTT.